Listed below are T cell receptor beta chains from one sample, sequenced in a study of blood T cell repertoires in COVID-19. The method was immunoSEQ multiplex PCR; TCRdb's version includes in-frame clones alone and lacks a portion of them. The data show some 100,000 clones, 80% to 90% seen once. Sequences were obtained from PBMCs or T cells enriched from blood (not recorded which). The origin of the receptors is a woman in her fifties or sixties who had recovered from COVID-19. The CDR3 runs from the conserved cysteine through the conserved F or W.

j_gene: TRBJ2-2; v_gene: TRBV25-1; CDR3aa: CASRGVGGEANTGELFF
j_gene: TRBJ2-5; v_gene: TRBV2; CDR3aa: CASSDRDRGETQYF
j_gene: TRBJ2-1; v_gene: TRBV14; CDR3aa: CASSQVNGGANEQFF
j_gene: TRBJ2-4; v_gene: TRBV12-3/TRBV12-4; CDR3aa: CASSQGGPIQYF
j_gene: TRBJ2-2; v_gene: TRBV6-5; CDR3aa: CASSYPRAGDGELFF
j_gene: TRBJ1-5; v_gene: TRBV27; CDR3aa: CASSYQGSGQPQHF
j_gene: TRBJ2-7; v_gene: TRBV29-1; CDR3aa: CSVEDTGLESSYEQYF
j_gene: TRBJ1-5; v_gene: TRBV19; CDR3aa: CASSNGEGQGGNQPQHF
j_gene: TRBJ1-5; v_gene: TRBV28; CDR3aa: CASRWTTGSSNQPQHF
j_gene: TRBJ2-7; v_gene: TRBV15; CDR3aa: CATSRYTPSGGQRGEQYF
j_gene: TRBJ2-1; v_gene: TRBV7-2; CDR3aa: CASSLDYSLAGGFYNEQFF
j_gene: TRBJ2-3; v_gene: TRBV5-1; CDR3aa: CASSKSTGGLSDTQYF
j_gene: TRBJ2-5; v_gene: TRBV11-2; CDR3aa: CASSLDRDSGRAEGETQYF
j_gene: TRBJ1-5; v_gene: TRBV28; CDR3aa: CASSFLGQRGFRNQPQHF
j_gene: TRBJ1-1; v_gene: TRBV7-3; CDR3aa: CASSLMTGSEAFF
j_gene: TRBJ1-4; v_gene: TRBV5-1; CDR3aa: CASSSDRGSANEKLFF
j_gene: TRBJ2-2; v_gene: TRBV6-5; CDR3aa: CATYRTGGTGELFF
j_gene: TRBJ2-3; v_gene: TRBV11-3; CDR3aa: CASSHLGTDTQYF
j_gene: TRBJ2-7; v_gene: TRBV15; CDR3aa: CATSSTPTSEQYF
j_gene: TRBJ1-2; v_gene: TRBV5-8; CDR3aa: CASSLTDRAEYGYTF
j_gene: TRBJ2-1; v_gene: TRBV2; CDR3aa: CASRVTSGKVNEQFF
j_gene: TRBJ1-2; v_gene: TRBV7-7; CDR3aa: CASSSVPLSGYGYTF
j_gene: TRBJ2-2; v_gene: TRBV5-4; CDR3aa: CASSLGAGGSNTGELFF
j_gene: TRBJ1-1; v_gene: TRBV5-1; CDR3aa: CASSHRDTGPNTEAFF
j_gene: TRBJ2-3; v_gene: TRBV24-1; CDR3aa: CATSDRSGGADTQYF
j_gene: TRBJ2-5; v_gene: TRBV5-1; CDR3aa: CASSLESSGYGETQYF
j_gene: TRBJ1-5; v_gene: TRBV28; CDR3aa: CASSLGIGGQPQHF
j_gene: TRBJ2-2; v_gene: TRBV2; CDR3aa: CASRKGQGETGELFF
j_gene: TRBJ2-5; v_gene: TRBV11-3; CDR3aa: CASSFNRGGTQYF
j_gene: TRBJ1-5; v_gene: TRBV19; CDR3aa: CASSMAEPSNQPQHF
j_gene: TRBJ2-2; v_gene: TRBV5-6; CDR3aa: CASSFYSANTGELFF
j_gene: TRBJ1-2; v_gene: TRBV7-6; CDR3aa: CASSSGQGDGYTF
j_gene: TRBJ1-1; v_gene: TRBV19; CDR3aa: CASSAKTGGGTEAFF
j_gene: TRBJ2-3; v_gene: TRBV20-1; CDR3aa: CSASPTISGSFTDTQYF
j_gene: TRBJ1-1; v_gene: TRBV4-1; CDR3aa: CASSQGEDRTTRAFF
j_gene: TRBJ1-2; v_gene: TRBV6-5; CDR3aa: CASSPTGGPDGYTF
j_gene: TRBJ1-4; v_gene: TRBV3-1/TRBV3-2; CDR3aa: CASSQRGGTNEKLFF
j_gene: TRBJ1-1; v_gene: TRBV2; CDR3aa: CASRSGPVRGTEAFF